These 14 T cell receptor beta chains came from one sample sequenced in a study of early T cells in non-severe SARS-CoV-2 infection. TCRdb processed the 5' RACE reads anew with MiXCR; each CDR3 protein has one entry. The sample yields tens of thousands of distinct CDR3 sequences, 4.5% to 5% seen once. Material: whole blood. These receptors were taken from an adult who was a healthcare worker with PCR-confirmed SARS-CoV-2 infection or an uninfected control (not recorded which).

This clonotype has ten or more counts. The CDR3 here is CASRGGQGGTDTQYF. The CDR3 DNA reads as TGTGCCAGCAGGGGGGGACAGGGGGGCACAGATACGCAGTATTTT. The chain recombines TRBV6-2 or TRBV6-3 with TRBJ2-3, with 11 bases identical to TRBD1. Germline V gene lookup returns CDR1 MNHEY and CDR2 SVGEGT. The CDR3 totals 15 residues. Trimming took 6 bases from V and 1 from J; bases not matched to a gene: 3.

Within the sample, this clonotype is medium-sized. The gene calls are TRBV19 and TRBJ1-5; D perhaps matches TRBD1 (5 bases). From germline, CDR1 is LNHDA and CDR2 SQIVND (reference sequence). The V gene lost 1 base and the J gene lost 5 bases, with 12 bases spanning the gap. The CDR3 is 15 residues long. The CDR3 loop is CASSIGVRGDQPQHF. The CDR3 coding sequence is TGTGCCAGTAGTATAGGGGTGAGAGGGGATCAGCCCCAGCATTTT.

Turning to this clonotype: Just one base apart from a much larger clone, this may be a read error. The rearrangement uses TRBV7-6 and TRBJ2-1, with D perhaps matching TRBD1 (6 bases). CDR3 length: 15 amino acids. CDR1 and CDR2 (germline): SGHVS, FNYEAQ. Here the CDR3 reads CVSSPTGTFDNEQFF. In nucleotides, the CDR3 is TGTGTCAGCAGCCCCACCGGGACATTCGACAATGAGCAGTTCTTC.

This clonotype was counted many times. The V and J genes are TRBV29-1 and TRBJ2-5, with 13 bases lining up with TRBD2. The CDR3 sequence is 13 residues long. V was clipped by 8 bases and J by 4 bases; unmatched bases: 4. Germline V gene data show CDR1 as SQVTM and CDR2 as ANQGSEA. CDR3: CSIGLAGVETQYF. CDR3 nucleotides: TGCAGCATCGGACTAGCGGGGGTAGAGACCCAGTACTTC.

In this sample, this clonotype is medium-sized (0.01 to 0.1%). The rearrangement links TRBV18 to TRBJ1-6; 8 bases align to TRBD1. Per the germline V gene, CDR1 is KGHSH and CDR2 is LQKENI. CDR3 length: 18 residues. J lost 9 bases, V lost 5 bases, and 18 bases had no gene match. In DNA form, the CDR3 reads TGTGCCAGCTCATCTCAGGGGGCTCCGGACCCAATCGTTTCACCCCTCCACTTT. This gives the protein CASSSQGAPDPIVSPLHF.

This chain joins TRBV30 and TRBJ1-1; no definite D call. V was shortened by 3 bases and J by 7 bases, with 6 bases between the two germline ends. This CDR3 has 10 residues. Germline values: CDR1 GTSNPN, CDR2 SVGIG (reference sequence). The CDR3 is CAWRSNEAFF. DNA for the CDR3: TGTGCCTGGAGGAGTAATGAAGCTTTCTTT.

This clonotype is deemed medium-sized. The chain couples TRBV27 to TRBJ1-5; possibly TRBD1 for D (5 bases). With 3 bases removed from V and 7 bases from J, the gap between germline ends came to 19 bases. Germline CDR1 and CDR2: MNHEY and SMNVEV (reference sequence). The CDR3 is 16 residues long. The DNA of the CDR3 is TGTGCCAGCAGTTTGAAGTGGAGCCCAAAGGGGCAGCCCCAGCATTTT. Translating gives CASSLKWSPKGQPQHF.

This clonotype was detected a few times. This chain uses TRBV6-1 with TRBJ2-7, with 12 bases aligning to TRBD1. Germline values: CDR1 MNHNS, CDR2 SASEGT. Trimming cost V 7 bases and J 5 bases; bases outside gene matches: 12. This CDR3 is built from 16 residues. CDR3: CASIGTGGVSLHEQYF. The DNA for the CDR3 is TGTGCCAGCATCGGGACAGGGGGCGTAAGTCTCCACGAGCAGTACTTC.

V is TRBV5-1 and J is TRBJ2-1; D not certain. Trimming took 7 bases from V and 0 from J, leaving 11 bases between them. Germline assignment: CDR1 SGHRS and CDR2 YFSETQ. This CDR3 is built from 14 residues. The CDR3 DNA reads TGCGCCAGCGGGCTTGATAGCTCCTACAATGAGCAGTTCTTC. Translation gives CASGLDSSYNEQFF.

By frequency in the sample, this clonotype is medium-sized. The gene calls are TRBV4-3 and TRBJ1-2; 10 nucleotides line up with TRBD1. The CDR3 extends over 16 amino acids. Per the germline V gene, CDR1 is LGHNA and CDR2 is YSLEER. The J segment lost 3 bases and the V segment lost 0 bases, leaving 4 bases of the junction unmatched. CDR3 in DNA: TGCGCCAGCAGCCAAGATGGGACAGGGGCATACTATGGCTACACCTTC. Protein sequence: CASSQDGTGAYYGYTF.

This clonotype was observed a few times. The chain has TRBV6-4 and TRBJ1-6; no clear D gene. Germline CDR1 and CDR2: MRHNA and SNTAGT. There are 13 residues in the CDR3. Trimming took off 0 bases at V and 9 bases at J, with 6 bases between the two ends. CDR3 sequence: CASSDSESSPLHF. As DNA, the CDR3 is TGTGCCAGCAGTGACTCGGAGTCTTCACCCCTCCACTTT.

In this sample, this clonotype turned up many times. This chain joins TRBV12-5 and TRBJ1-1; D is unresolved. V was clipped by 5 bases and J by 3 bases, with 10 bases between them. The length of the CDR3 is 13 residues. In germline, CDR1 is LGHNT, CDR2 FRNRAP. The CDR3 nucleotides are TGTGCTAGTGGTCCTTTGGGGTACACTGAAGCTTTCTTT. Translation gives CASGPLGYTEAFF. The full variable domain, with the rest looked up from reference TRBV12-5 and TRBJ1-1, is DARVTQTPRHKVTEMGQEVTMRCQPILGHNTVFWYRQTMMQGLELLAYFRNRAPLDDSGMPKDRFSAEMPDATLATLKIQPSEPRDSAVYFCASGPLGYTEAFFGQGTRLTVV.

There are a few counts of this clonotype. The chain employs TRBV7-2 and TRBJ2-6, with D maybe TRBD1 (5 bases). There are 17 residues in the CDR3. Germline assignment: CDR1 SGHTA and CDR2 FQGNSA. Trimming stripped 2 bases from V and 2 bases from J, with 13 bases between. The CDR3 region is CASSLRQGSAGANVLTF. The CDR3 DNA is TGTGCCAGCAGCTTACGGCAGGGATCGGCTGGGGCCAACGTCCTGACTTTC.

CDR3 nucleotides: TGTGCCAGCAGCTTATGGGGTGAGAATTCACCCCTCCACTTT. It codes for CASSLWGENSPLHF. The gene calls are TRBV7-2 and TRBJ1-6; D not resolved. Germline V lookup: CDR1 SGHTA, CDR2 FQGNSA. Between the trimmed V and J ends, which lost 2 bases and 7 bases, there was a span of 9 bases. The CDR3 has 14 amino acids.